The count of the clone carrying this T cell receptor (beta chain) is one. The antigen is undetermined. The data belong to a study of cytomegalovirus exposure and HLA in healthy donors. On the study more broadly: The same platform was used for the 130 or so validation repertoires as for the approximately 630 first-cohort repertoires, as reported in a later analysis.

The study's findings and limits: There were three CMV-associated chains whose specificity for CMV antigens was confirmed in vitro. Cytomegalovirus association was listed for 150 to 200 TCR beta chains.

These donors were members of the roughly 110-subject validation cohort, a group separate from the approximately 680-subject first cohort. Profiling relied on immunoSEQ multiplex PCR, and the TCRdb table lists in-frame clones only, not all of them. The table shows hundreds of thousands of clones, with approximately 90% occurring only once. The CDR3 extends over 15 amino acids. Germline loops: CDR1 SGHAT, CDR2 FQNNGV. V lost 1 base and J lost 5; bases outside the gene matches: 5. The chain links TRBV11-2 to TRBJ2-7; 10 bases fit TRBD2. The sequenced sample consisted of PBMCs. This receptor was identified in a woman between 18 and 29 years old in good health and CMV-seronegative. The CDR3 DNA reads TGTGCCAGCAGCTTAGGTGGTAGCGGGGGGAACGAGCAGTACTTC. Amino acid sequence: CASSLGGSGGNEQYF.